The 24 T cell receptor beta chains listed next were all sequenced from one sample in a study of post-analysis software for immune sequencing data. Study findings and constraints: Compared with controls, patients had more of about 5 TRBV segments, including TRBV5-6, TRBV5-1 and TRBV20-1.

No cognate antigen is known for these TCRs. Prepared libraries of TCR beta cDNA carried unique molecular identifiers. TCRdb reanalysed the PCR reads using MiXCR and keeps one entry per CDR3 protein. The table has 650,000 to 850,000 distinct CDR3 sequences, 40% to 55% seen once. The sample taken for sequencing was blood. The receptors come from a girl aged 10-17 years with multiple sclerosis.

V usage is TRBV5-1 and J usage is TRBJ2-5; perhaps TRBD2 as D (5 bases). Per germline, CDR1 SGHRS and CDR2 YFSETQ. The CDR3 is 15 amino acids. The ends were cut back, 0 bases at V and 2 bases at J, with 11 bases in the middle. CDR3 amino acids: CASSLGQRIQETQYF. The CDR3, as DNA: TGCGCCAGCAGCTTGGGCCAGCGGATACAAGAGACCCAGTACTTC.

This clonotype was detected only a few times. J is TRBJ2-5 and V is TRBV12-3 or TRBV12-4; 10 bases align to TRBD2. CDR3 length: 17 amino acids. Losses at the gene ends were 4 bases for V and 0 bases for J; bases not matched to a gene: 8. The chain's CDR3 is CASSWELAGRNQETQYF. CDR3 bases: TGTGCCAGCAGTTGGGAACTAGCGGGGAGGAACCAAGAGACCCAGTACTTC.

This clonotype was observed many times. The chain combines TRBV29-1 with TRBJ1-2; D not resolved. The CDR3 totals 14 residues. Looked up from germline, CDR1 is SQVTM and CDR2 is ANQGSEA. V was shortened by 1 base and J by 0 bases, with 9 bases between the two germline ends. CDR3 residues: CSVEGSGPNYGYTF. DNA for the CDR3: TGCAGCGTTGAAGGTTCGGGCCCTAACTATGGCTACACCTTC.

This clonotype came up a few times. This sequence joins TRBV20-1 and TRBJ2-3; tentative D call: TRBD2 (6 bases). The CDR3 covers 16 residues. Germline CDR1 DFQATT, CDR2 SNEGSKA (reference sequence). V was cut by 1 base and J by 1 base, with 15 bases left in between. The CDR3 protein is CSARGELASRTDTQYF. The DNA of the CDR3 is TGCAGTGCTAGAGGGGAACTAGCTTCTCGCACAGATACGCAGTATTTT.

J is TRBJ2-7 and V is TRBV20-1; no definite D call. CDR3 size: 16 residues. CDR1 is DFQATT, CDR2 SNEGSKA, per germline (reference sequence). V lost 3 bases and J lost 0, with 18 bases in between. The CDR3 DNA sequence: TGCAGTGCTAGTTCCCTCTTTGCGGACGACTCCTACGAGCAGTACTTC. This codes for CSASSLFADDSYEQYF.

V is TRBV20-1 and J is TRBJ2-4, with D perhaps matching TRBD1 (5 bases). With 1 base removed from V and 3 bases from J, the gap between germline ends came to 13 bases. Germline V lookup: CDR1 DFQATT, CDR2 SNEGSKA (reference sequence). The CDR3 has 15 amino acids. CDR3 protein: CSARAFGAGKNIQYF. CDR3 bases: TGCAGTGCTAGAGCTTTTGGGGCTGGCAAAAACATTCAGTACTTC.

V is TRBV6-2 or TRBV6-3 and J is TRBJ2-6; 10 bases align to TRBD2. V trimming: 6 bases; J trimming: 0 bases; junction bases outside the gene matches: 14. CDR1 MNHEY and CDR2 SVGEGT come from the germline V gene. The CDR3 runs 20 residues. CDR3 nucleotide sequence: TGTGCCAGCAGCGTTCTGAAGGATCTAGCGGGAGTCTCTGGGGCCAACGTCCTGACTTTC. Its protein is CASSVLKDLAGVSGANVLTF.

The genes are TRBV4-1 and TRBJ2-7; possible D gene TRBD1, 6 bases. The CDR3 is made up of 15 amino acids. The germline V gene has CDR1 MGHRA and CDR2 YSYEKL. V shed 0 bases and J shed 2 bases, with 11 bases lying between them. CDR3 residues: CASSQDRGFTYEQYF. The CDR3 DNA reads TGCGCCAGCAGCCAAGACAGGGGTTTTACCTACGAGCAGTACTTC.

This clonotype was observed a handful of times. This chain uses TRBV29-1 with TRBJ1-2, with D possibly being TRBD1 (6 bases). The CDR3 is 15 amino acids. CDR1 and CDR2 from the germline V gene are SQVTM and ANQGSEA. V was pared by 0 bases and J by 7 bases, with 18 bases between. Here the CDR3 DNA reads TGCAGCGTTGAAGAACGAACCAGGGGTCGGGGTGGCTACACCTTC. This gives the protein CSVEERTRGRGGYTF.

This chain links TRBV10-3 with TRBJ1-6; 7 bases map to TRBD1. The CDR3 consists of 21 residues. Looked up from germline, CDR1 is ENHRY and CDR2 is SYGVKD. The V segment lost 2 bases and the J segment 4 bases; nucleotides outside the gene matches: 20. The CDR3 protein is CAISEPKPETGRTSYNSPLHF. As DNA, the CDR3 is TGTGCCATCAGTGAGCCGAAGCCCGAGACAGGGCGCACCTCTTATAATTCACCCCTCCACTTT.

This clonotype was counted between two and nine times. The CDR3 sequence is CSVEDLGSGTEAFF. CDR3 coding DNA: TGCAGCGTTGAAGATCTGGGCTCGGGCACTGAAGCTTTCTTT. V usage is TRBV29-1 and J usage is TRBJ1-1; D is ambiguous. Deletions cut 0 bases from V and 4 bases from J, with 12 bases between. This CDR3 is built from 14 residues. The V gene's germline CDR1 is SQVTM and CDR2 ANQGSEA.

V is TRBV13 and J is TRBJ1-4; TRBD1 aligns across 7 bases. Looked up from germline, CDR1 is PRHDT and CDR2 is FYEKMQ (reference sequence). The CDR3 runs 14 residues. Trimming cost V 4 bases and J 4 bases; bases outside gene matches: 3. DNA for the CDR3: TGTGCCAGCAGCTACCGGGACAGTAATGAAAAACTGTTTTTT. Translating gives CASSYRDSNEKLFF.

This clonotype was recorded a few times. The chain couples TRBV6-5 to TRBJ2-7, with TRBD2 identical over 10 bases. In germline, CDR1 is MNHEY, CDR2 SVGAGI. The CDR3 covers 16 residues. J lost 2 bases, V lost 2 bases, and 6 bases had no gene match. This chain's CDR3 is CASSYRRTSGAYEQYF. Here the CDR3 DNA reads TGTGCCAGCAGTTACCGGAGGACTAGCGGAGCCTACGAGCAGTACTTC.

V usage is TRBV5-4 and J usage is TRBJ2-5, with 10 positions matching TRBD2. CDR1 and CDR2 from the germline V gene are SGHNT and YYREEE (reference sequence). V gave up 6 bases and J gave up 2 bases; unmatched junction bases: 7. CDR3 length equals 15 residues. CDR3 coding DNA: TGTGCCAGCACCGGGGGTAGCGGGAGGCAAGAGACCCAGTACTTC. Translating gives CASTGGSGRQETQYF.

The gene calls are TRBV12-3 or TRBV12-4 and TRBJ1-2, with unresolved D. V shed 6 bases and J shed 4 bases, with 12 bases lying between them. CDR3 length: 13 amino acids. CDR3 sequence (DNA): TGTGCCAGCAGCCGCGGACCGGCCTATGGCTACACCTTC. Its translation: CASSRGPAYGYTF.

The chain recombines TRBV5-1 with TRBJ2-3; 7 nucleotides line up with TRBD2. The CDR3 sequence is 13 residues long. Trimming at V came to 5 bases and at J to 5 bases, leaving 5 bases not matched to a gene. Germline V gene sequence: CDR1 SGHRS, CDR2 YFSETQ. This chain's CDR3 is CASSYLAGDTQYF. The CDR3 coding sequence is TGCGCCAGCAGTTACTTAGCGGGAGATACGCAGTATTTT. Using reference TRBV5-1 and TRBJ2-3 for the parts outside the CDR3, the full variable domain is KAGVTQTPRYLIKTRGQQVTLSCSPISGHRSVSWYQQTPGQGLQFLFEYFSETQRNKGNFPGRFSGRQFSNSRSEMNVSTLELGDSALYLCASSYLAGDTQYFGPGTRLTVL.

The table lists this clonotype with a few counts. The gene calls are TRBV20-1 and TRBJ2-7, with 9 bases lining up with TRBD1. The V gene end was trimmed by 7 bases and the J gene end by 2 bases; junction bases not matched to a gene: 12. Germline values: CDR1 DFQATT, CDR2 SNEGSKA (reference sequence). This CDR3 spans 15 amino acids. CDR3 coding DNA: TGCAGTGTCAACGATCGGACAGGGGCGACCTACGAGCAGTACTTC. It is translated as CSVNDRTGATYEQYF.

V gene TRBV3-1 combines with J gene TRBJ2-1, with TRBD1 identical over 10 bases. V dropped 1 base and J dropped 2; count of bases not matched to a gene: 2. Germline V gene data show CDR1 as LGHDT and CDR2 as YNNKEL (reference sequence). This CDR3 spans 16 amino acids. CDR3 sequence reads: CASSQGGTGAYNEQFF. CDR3 coding DNA: TGTGCCAGCAGCCAAGGGGGGACAGGGGCCTACAATGAGCAGTTCTTC.

The chain uses TRBV29-1 and TRBJ2-4, with 8 bases aligning to TRBD1. The V segment lost 6 bases and the J segment 7 bases; nucleotides outside the gene matches: 2. Looked up from germline, CDR1 is SQVTM and CDR2 is ANQGSEA. The CDR3 length is 11 residues. The DNA for the CDR3 is TGCAGCGTGGGACAGGCGAACATTCAGTACTTC. Protein: CSVGQANIQYF.

J is TRBJ2-7 and V is TRBV19, with TRBD1 matching 7 bases. Germline V gene lookup returns CDR1 LNHDA and CDR2 SQIVND (reference sequence). After removal of 1 base from V and 1 base from J, the junction contained 1 base not matched to a gene. The CDR3 consists of 14 residues. CDR3 sequence (DNA): TGTGCCAGTAGTATAGTGGGACAGTCCTACGAGCAGTACTTC. Its protein is CASSIVGQSYEQYF.

This clonotype has more than one count but fewer than ten. V usage is TRBV4-1 and J usage is TRBJ2-7, with 9 nucleotides matching TRBD2. Germline V gives CDR1 MGHRA, CDR2 YSYEKL. This CDR3 contains 20 residues. V gave up 1 base and J gave up 3 bases; unmatched junction bases: 19. This CDR3 reads CASSQVSRDRSLAGIYEQYF. The CDR3 nucleotides read TGCGCCAGCAGCCAAGTAAGTAGAGACAGGAGTCTAGCGGGGATCTACGAGCAGTACTTC.

This clonotype came up a few times. This chain links TRBV7-9 with TRBJ2-7; 7 bases fit TRBD2. The CDR3 runs 14 residues. Germline CDR1 reads SEHNR; CDR2 reads FQNEAQ (reference sequence). Germline trimming cut 7 bases from V and 2 bases from J; bases unmatched to any gene: 8. The CDR3 reads CASTPGDYPYEQYF. The CDR3 DNA is TGTGCCAGCACCCCCGGGGACTACCCCTACGAGCAGTACTTC.

This clonotype was picked up one time. This chain links TRBV4-2 with TRBJ2-4; TRBD2 matches at 10 bases. Gene TRBJ2-7 matches the end of the DNA better, so the J call may be wrong. The germline V gene encodes CDR1 LGHNA and CDR2 YNFKEQ. The CDR3 has 17 amino acids. The CDR3 nucleotides read TGTGCCAGCAGCCAAAAACCCACTAGCGGGGCCACCTACGAGCAGTACTTC. The encoded protein is CASSQKPTSGATYEQYF.

The chain joins TRBV20-1 to TRBJ2-7; D possibly corresponds to TRBD1 (6 bases). V lost 0 bases and J lost 0, with 9 bases in between. Looked up from germline, CDR1 is DFQATT and CDR2 is SNEGSKA (reference sequence). The CDR3 is 14 amino acids. CDR3 coding DNA: TGCAGTGCTAGAGAAGGGGGTATCTCCTACGAGCAGTACTTC. This translates into CSAREGGISYEQYF.